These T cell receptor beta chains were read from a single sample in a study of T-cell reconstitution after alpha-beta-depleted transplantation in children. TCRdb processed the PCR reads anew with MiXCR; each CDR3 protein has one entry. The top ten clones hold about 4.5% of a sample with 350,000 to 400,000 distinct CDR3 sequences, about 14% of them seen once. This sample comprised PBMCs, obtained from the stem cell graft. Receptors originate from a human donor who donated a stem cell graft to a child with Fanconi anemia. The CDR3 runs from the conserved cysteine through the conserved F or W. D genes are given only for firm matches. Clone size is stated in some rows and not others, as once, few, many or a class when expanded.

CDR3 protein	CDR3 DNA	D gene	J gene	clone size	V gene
CASSDWQGANEQFF	TGTGCCAGCAGTGATTGGCAGGGGGCGAATGAGCAGTTCTTC	TRBD1	TRBJ2-1	many	TRBV25-1
CASSLASLQETQYF	TGCGCCAGCAGCTTGGCGAGCCTCCAAGAGACCCAGTACTTC	-	TRBJ2-5	few	TRBV5-1
CASSEGTYQPQHF	TGTGCCAGCAGTGAAGGTACCTATCAGCCCCAGCATTTT	-	TRBJ1-5	-	TRBV2
CASTGQGALGEAFF	TGCGCCAGCACCGGACAGGGGGCTTTGGGTGAAGCTTTCTTT	TRBD1	TRBJ1-1	-	TRBV5-1
CASSPARGEDYNEQFF	TGTGCCAGCAGCCCCGCTCGGGGGGAAGACTATAATGAGCAGTTCTTC	TRBD2	TRBJ2-1	few	TRBV7-9
CASSSALGFENQPQHF	TGTGCCAGCAGTTCCGCTTTAGGGTTTGAGAATCAGCCCCAGCATTTT	-	TRBJ1-5	few	TRBV27
CASSLSLALAGEETQYF	TGTGCCAGCAGTTTATCTCTAGCACTAGCGGGGGAAGAGACCCAGTACTTC	TRBD2	TRBJ2-5	few	TRBV12-3/TRBV12-4
CASSSQTQVGYTF	TGTGCCAGCAGCTCCCAAACGCAGGTTGGCTACACCTTC	-	TRBJ1-2	-	TRBV25-1
CASSLRGFPPGEQYF	TGTGCCAGCAGTTTAAGAGGGTTCCCCCCAGGGGAGCAGTATTTT	-	TRBJ2-3	many	TRBV12-3/TRBV12-4
CASSQEYRGVYRATDTQYF	TGCGCCAGCAGCCAAGAATATAGAGGCGTGTACAGGGCCACAGATACGCAGTATTTT	-	TRBJ2-3	few	TRBV4-3
CASSLDSPRPDQPQHF	TGCGCCAGCAGCTTGGACAGCCCTAGACCGGATCAGCCCCAGCATTTT	-	TRBJ1-5	many	TRBV5-1
CATQPGTTNTEAFF	TGTGCCACCCAACCCGGGACAACGAACACTGAAGCTTTCTTT	-	TRBJ1-1	few	TRBV10-3
CAIRISGTRDTQYF	TGTGCCATCAGAATATCCGGGACTAGAGATACGCAGTATTTT	TRBD2	TRBJ2-3	-	TRBV10-3
CASSLDGGQETQYF	TGTGCCAGCAGCTTGGACGGAGGCCAAGAGACCCAGTACTTC	-	TRBJ2-5	many	TRBV5-6
CAISESAGMETQYF	TGTGCCATCAGTGAGTCTGCAGGGATGGAGACCCAGTACTTC	-	TRBJ2-5	few	TRBV10-3
CASSLDGGSADTQYF	TGTGCCAGCAGCTTGGATGGGGGGTCGGCAGATACGCAGTATTTT	-	TRBJ2-3	-	TRBV5-6
CASSSTGNEKLFF	TGTGCCAGCAGCTCCACAGGGAATGAAAAACTGTTTTTT	-	TRBJ1-4	-	TRBV4-2
CASSRTATAQYF	TGTGCCAGCAGTCGGACCGCCACGGCGCAGTATTTT	-	TRBJ2-3	few	TRBV12-3/TRBV12-4
CASSFVPVLGQANTEAFF	TGTGCCAGCAGCTTTGTGCCAGTATTGGGACAGGCCAACACTGAAGCTTTCTTT	TRBD1	TRBJ1-1	-	TRBV5-6
CASSLRADTQYF	TGTGCCAGCAGCTTACGAGCAGATACGCAGTATTTT	-	TRBJ2-3	many	TRBV13
CASSLAGKETQYF	TGTGCCAGCAGTTTAGCGGGGAAAGAGACCCAGTACTTC	TRBD2	TRBJ2-5	many	TRBV7-2
CASSEGLSYEQYF	TGTGCCAGCAGTGAAGGGCTCTCCTACGAGCAGTACTTC	-	TRBJ2-7	many	TRBV6-1
CASRIWDRAYEQYF	TGCGCCAGCAGGATTTGGGACCGAGCCTACGAGCAGTACTTC	-	TRBJ2-7	many	TRBV5-1
CASSFRATRQPQHF	TGTGCCAGCAGCTTTCGAGCGACGCGGCAGCCCCAGCATTTT	-	TRBJ1-5	many	TRBV3-1
CASSLEAPGNTIYF	TGTGCCAGCAGCTTAGAGGCGCCTGGAAACACCATATATTTT	-	TRBJ1-3	-	TRBV7-9
CSAREAGRETQYF	TGCAGTGCTAGAGAGGCAGGGAGAGAGACCCAGTACTTC	-	TRBJ2-5	many	TRBV20-1
CASSPPGQHYEQYF	TGTGCCAGCAGTCCGCCGGGACAGCATTACGAGCAGTACTTC	TRBD1	TRBJ2-7	-	TRBV27
CASLGGGTGELFF	TGTGCCAGCCTGGGGGGGGGGACCGGGGAGCTGTTTTTT	TRBD2	TRBJ2-2	-	TRBV6-1
CAISDSGGNQPQHF	TGTGCCATCAGTGACTCAGGGGGCAATCAGCCCCAGCATTTT	-	TRBJ1-5	-	TRBV10-3
CSARDPKIGGNTEAFF	TGCAGTGCTAGAGATCCCAAGATTGGAGGGAACACTGAAGCTTTCTTT	-	TRBJ1-1	many	TRBV20-1
CASSFGGSSENTEAFF	TGTGCCAGCAGCTTCGGGGGGTCGAGCGAGAACACTGAAGCTTTCTTT	-	TRBJ1-1	few	TRBV5-6
CASSLQGTPANYGYTF	TGTGCCAGCAGCTTACAGGGGACCCCTGCTAACTATGGCTACACCTTC	-	TRBJ1-2	-	TRBV7-2
CASSGFDRESGELFF	TGCGCCAGCAGTGGTTTTGACAGGGAAAGCGGGGAGCTGTTTTTT	TRBD1	TRBJ2-2	few	TRBV10-1
CASSGSQWDTEAFF	TGTGCCAGCAGTGGGTCTCAGTGGGACACTGAAGCTTTCTTT	-	TRBJ1-1	-	TRBV25-1
CASSYSSTTSAYNEQFF	TGTGCCAGCAGTTACTCGAGTACGACTAGCGCCTACAATGAGCAGTTCTTC	TRBD2	TRBJ2-1	few	TRBV6-2/TRBV6-3
CASSLSRGSTEAFF	TGCGCCAGCAGCTTATCCAGGGGAAGCACTGAAGCTTTCTTT	-	TRBJ1-1	-	TRBV5-1
CASSPQLAGDPTRRYTQYF	TGTGCCAGCAGCCCGCAACTAGCGGGGGACCCCACACGGCGGTATACGCAGTATTTT	TRBD2	TRBJ2-3	few	TRBV7-2
CASSYSRDRDYEQYF	TGTGCCAGCAGTTACTCCCGGGACAGAGACTACGAGCAGTACTTC	TRBD1	TRBJ2-7	-	TRBV6-2/TRBV6-3
CAWGRTTGEAFF	TGTGCCTGGGGAAGGACGACAGGGGAAGCTTTCTTT	TRBD1	TRBJ1-1	many	TRBV30
CASSLGQGTFF	TGTGCCAGCAGTTTAGGGCAGGGTACCTTCTTT	-	TRBJ1-1	-	TRBV12-3/TRBV12-4
CASRGSGGGTSTDTQYF	TGTGCCAGCAGAGGTAGCGGGGGGGGAACTAGCACAGATACGCAGTATTTT	TRBD2	TRBJ2-3	many	TRBV12-3/TRBV12-4
CASREDRTGTYGGNTEAFF	TGTGCCAGCAGAGAGGACAGGACTGGGACGTATGGTGGGAACACTGAAGCTTTCTTT	TRBD1	TRBJ1-1	-	TRBV3-1
CASSLEPGQGHEKLFF	TGTGCCAGCAGCTTGGAACCGGGACAGGGACATGAAAAACTGTTTTTT	TRBD1	TRBJ1-4	few	TRBV5-8
CASSSPGAAGGYTF	TGTGCCAGCAGTTCTCCCGGAGCCGCGGGCGGCTACACCTTC	-	TRBJ1-2	-	TRBV6-5
CASSHTGNRAYYGYTF	TGTGCCAGCAGCCATACCGGGAATCGAGCGTACTATGGCTACACCTTC	-	TRBJ1-2	few	TRBV7-8
CASRDLPNYGYTF	TGTGCCAGCAGGGACCTACCTAACTATGGCTACACCTTC	-	TRBJ1-2	-	TRBV6-1
CASSPLRIASGGELFF	TGTGCCAGCTCACCACTGCGGATAGCGTCGGGCGGGGAGCTGTTTTTT	-	TRBJ2-2	-	TRBV18
CASNPGYLSSYNEQFF	TGTGCCAGCAACCCAGGGTACCTAAGCTCCTACAATGAGCAGTTCTTC	-	TRBJ2-1	many	TRBV6-1
CAASLGGAEAFF	TGTGCCGCCTCCCTTGGGGGGGCTGAAGCTTTCTTT	-	TRBJ1-1	few	TRBV6-2/TRBV6-3
CASSEGGQRSRDYTF	TGCGCCAGCAGCGAAGGAGGACAGCGGAGCCGGGACTACACCTTC	-	TRBJ1-2	-	TRBV4-3
CASRRTGGTNEKLFF	TGTGCCAGCAGGCGGACAGGGGGCACTAATGAAAAACTGTTTTTT	TRBD1	TRBJ1-4	many	TRBV12-3/TRBV12-4
CATSREQGVGEQYF	TGTGCCACCAGCAGAGAACAGGGGGTCGGCGAGCAGTACTTC	TRBD1	TRBJ2-7	-	TRBV15
CASSNGSGPGESSYNSPLHF	TGTGCCAGCAGCAACGGCTCAGGTCCGGGGGAGAGCTCCTATAATTCACCCCTCCACTTT	-	TRBJ1-6	few	TRBV21-1